This T cell receptor beta chain was sequenced for a study of low-dose radiotherapy and immunotherapy resistance in tumors. About the research overall: Cohort 1 was given 0.5 Gy per fraction every 2 weeks, for 6.5 Gy total.

V lost 4 bases and J 4 bases, leaving 14 bases between the germline ends. The CDR3 runs to 14 residues. The V gene's germline CDR1 is SGHKS and CDR2 YYEKEE (reference sequence). Time point indicated: before trial treatment. Primers targeting TRAV and TRBV primed first-strand cDNA, covering alpha and beta chains. PCR amplification of the TCRs was performed with Phusion for 20 PCR cycles, and it relied on a constant-region primer together with a V-primer adapter. TCRdb itself ran the reads through MiXCR, one entry per CDR3 protein. The table records tens of thousands of distinct CDR3 sequences, more than 25% of them present only once.

The receptor was isolated from a male donor with rectosigmoid adenocarcinoma. The chain is built from TRBV5-5 and TRBJ1-2; possibly TRBD1 for D (5 bases). Sequencing was performed on PBMCs, taken before treatment. CDR3 residues: CASSLPGTGYGYTF. The CDR3, as DNA: TGTGCCAGCAGCCTCCCGGGGACTGGCTATGGCTACACCTTC. Supplemented by reference TRBV5-5 and TRBJ1-2, the full variable domain reads DAGVTQSPTHLIKTRGQQVTLRCSPISGHKSVSWYQQVLGQGPQFIFQYYEKEERGRGNFPDRFSARQFPNYSSELNVNALLLGDSALYLCASSLPGTGYGYTFGSGTRLTVV.